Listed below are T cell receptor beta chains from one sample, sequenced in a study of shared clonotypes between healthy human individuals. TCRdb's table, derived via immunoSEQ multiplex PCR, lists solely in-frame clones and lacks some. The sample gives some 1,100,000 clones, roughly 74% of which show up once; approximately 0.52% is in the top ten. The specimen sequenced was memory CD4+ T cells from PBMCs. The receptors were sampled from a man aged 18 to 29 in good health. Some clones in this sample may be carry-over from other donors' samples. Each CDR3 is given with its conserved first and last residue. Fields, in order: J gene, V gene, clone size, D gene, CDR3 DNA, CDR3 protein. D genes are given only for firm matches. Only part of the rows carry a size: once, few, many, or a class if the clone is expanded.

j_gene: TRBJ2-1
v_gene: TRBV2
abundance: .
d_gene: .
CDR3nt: TGTGGCAGTATAGGCTTCAATGAGCAGTTCTTC
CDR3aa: CGSIGFNEQFF

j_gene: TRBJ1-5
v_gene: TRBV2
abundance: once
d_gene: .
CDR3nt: TGTGCCAGCAGGCGGGGGTTGGATCAGCCCCAGCATTTT
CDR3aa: CASRRGLDQPQHF

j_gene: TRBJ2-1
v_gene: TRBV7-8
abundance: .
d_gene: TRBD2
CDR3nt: TGTGCCAGCAGCTTAATGGCTAGCGGACCATACAATGAGCAGTTCTTC
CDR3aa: CASSLMASGPYNEQFF

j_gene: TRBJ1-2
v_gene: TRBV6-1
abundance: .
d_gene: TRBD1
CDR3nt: TGTGCCAGCAGTCCACAGGGGGCTGGATATGGCTACACCTTC
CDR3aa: CASSPQGAGYGYTF

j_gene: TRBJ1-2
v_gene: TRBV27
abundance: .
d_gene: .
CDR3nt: TGTGCCAGCGGACCCATAGCGAATCCTAACTATGGCTACACCTTC
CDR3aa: CASGPIANPNYGYTF

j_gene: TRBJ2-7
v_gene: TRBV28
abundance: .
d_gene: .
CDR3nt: TGTGCCAGCAGTTTAACCGGGATTATATACGAGCAGTACTTC
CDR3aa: CASSLTGIIYEQYF

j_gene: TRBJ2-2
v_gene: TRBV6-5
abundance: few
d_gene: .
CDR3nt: TGTGCCAGCAGGGGGAGGACGGGTTTCGGGGAGCTGTTTTTT
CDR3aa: CASRGRTGFGELFF

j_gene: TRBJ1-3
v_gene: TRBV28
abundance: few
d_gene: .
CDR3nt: TGTGCCAGCATATCGGGGACAAGAAACACCATATATTTT
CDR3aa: CASISGTRNTIYF

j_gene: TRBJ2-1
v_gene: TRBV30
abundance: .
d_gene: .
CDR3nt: TGTGCCTGGAGTGGGAGTCGGGGCAGGTTCTACAATGAGCAGTTCTTC
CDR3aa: CAWSGSRGRFYNEQFF

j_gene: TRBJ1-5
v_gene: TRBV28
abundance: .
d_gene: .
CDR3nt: TGTGCCAGCAGTTTAGGCACTTACAATCAGCCCCAGCATTTT
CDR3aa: CASSLGTYNQPQHF

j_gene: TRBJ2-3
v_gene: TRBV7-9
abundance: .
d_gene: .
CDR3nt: TGTGCCAGCAGCGGCTCTACAGATACGCAGTATTTT
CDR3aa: CASSGSTDTQYF

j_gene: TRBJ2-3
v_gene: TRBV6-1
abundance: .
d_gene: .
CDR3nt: TGTGCCAGCAGTGAAGCGACAGATACGCAGTATTTT
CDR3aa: CASSEATDTQYF

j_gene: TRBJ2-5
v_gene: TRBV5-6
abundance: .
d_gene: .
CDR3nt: TGTGCCAGCACCCAGGACAGACAAGAGACCCAGTACTTC
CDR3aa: CASTQDRQETQYF

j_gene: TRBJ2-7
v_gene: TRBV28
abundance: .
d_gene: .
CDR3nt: TGTGCCAGCAACCGACGAGGCAGCTCCTCCTACGAGCAGTACTTC
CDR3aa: CASNRRGSSSYEQYF

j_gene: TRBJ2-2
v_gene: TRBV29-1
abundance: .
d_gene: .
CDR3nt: TGCAGCGCTACCGAGGGGCACACCACCGGGGAGCTGTTTTTT
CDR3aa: CSATEGHTTGELFF

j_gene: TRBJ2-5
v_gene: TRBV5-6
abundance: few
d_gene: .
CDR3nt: TGTGCCAGCAGCCGGGTTAGGACAGAGACCCAGTACTTC
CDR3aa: CASSRVRTETQYF

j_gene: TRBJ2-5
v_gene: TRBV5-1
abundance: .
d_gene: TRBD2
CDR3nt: TGCGCCAGCAGCAGGGGACTAGCGGGAGGCCCAGAGACCCAGTACTTC
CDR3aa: CASSRGLAGGPETQYF

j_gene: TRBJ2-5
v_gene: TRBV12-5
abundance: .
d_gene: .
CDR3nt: TGTGCTAGTAGACCCGGGACCCAGCGGGAGACCCAGTACTTC
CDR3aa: CASRPGTQRETQYF

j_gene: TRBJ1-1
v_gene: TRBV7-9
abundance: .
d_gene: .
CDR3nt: TGTGCCAGCAGCTTAGCACGTGGTTTCACTGAAGCTTTCTTT
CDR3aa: CASSLARGFTEAFF

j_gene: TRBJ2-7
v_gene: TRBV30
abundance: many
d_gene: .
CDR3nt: TGTGCCTGGACTAAGGGGGTGGCGTACGAGCAGTACTTC
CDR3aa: CAWTKGVAYEQYF

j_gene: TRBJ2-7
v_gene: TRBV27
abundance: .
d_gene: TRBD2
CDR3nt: TGTGCCAGCAGTCCTGTGACTAGCGAGTTACCTCACGAGCAGTACTTC
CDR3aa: CASSPVTSELPHEQYF

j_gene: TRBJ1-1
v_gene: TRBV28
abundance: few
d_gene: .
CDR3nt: TGTGCCAGCAGCACCAGGGAGGCGGCTTTCTTT
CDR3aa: CASSTREAAFF

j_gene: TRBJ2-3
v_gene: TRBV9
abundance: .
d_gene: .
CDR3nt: TGTGCCAGCAGCGTTGTGGTAGGGGGAGATACGCAGTATTTT
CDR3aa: CASSVVVGGDTQYF